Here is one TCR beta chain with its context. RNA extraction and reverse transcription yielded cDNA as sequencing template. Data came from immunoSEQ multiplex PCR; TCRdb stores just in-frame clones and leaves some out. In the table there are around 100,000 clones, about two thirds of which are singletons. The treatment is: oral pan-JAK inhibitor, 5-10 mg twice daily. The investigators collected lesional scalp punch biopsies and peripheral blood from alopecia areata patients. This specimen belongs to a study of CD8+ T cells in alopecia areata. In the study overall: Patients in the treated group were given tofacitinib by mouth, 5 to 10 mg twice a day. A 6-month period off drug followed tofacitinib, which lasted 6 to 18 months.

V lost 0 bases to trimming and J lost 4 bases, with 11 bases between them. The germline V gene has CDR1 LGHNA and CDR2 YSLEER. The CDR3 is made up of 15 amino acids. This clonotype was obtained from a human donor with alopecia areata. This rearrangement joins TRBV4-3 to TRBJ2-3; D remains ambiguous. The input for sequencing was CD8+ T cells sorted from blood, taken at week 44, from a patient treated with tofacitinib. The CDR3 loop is CASSQEAGSADTQYF. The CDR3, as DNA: TGCGCCAGCAGCCAAGAAGCAGGTAGTGCAGATACGCAGTATTTT.